A selection of T cell receptor beta chains follows, all from one sample in a study of CD8+CD57+ T cells in acquired aplastic anemia. One entry per CDR3 protein results from TCRdb running MiXCR on the reads. The data contain fewer than 250,000 distinct CDR3 sequences, around half of them singletons. Sequenced material: sorted CD4+, CD8+, or CD8+CD57+ T cells (not recorded which) from PBMCs. The source is a human donor with aplastic anemia. Both conserved end residues are part of each CDR3. A D gene is named only where the DNA matches it firmly. Size tells how often a clone was seen (once, few, many) or the class of an expanded clone, and some rows leave it out.

j_call d_call clone_size v_call cdr3_nt cdr3_aa
TRBJ1-4 NA NA TRBV2 TGTGCCAGCAGTGACAGATCTAATGAAAAACTGCTTTTT CASSDRSNEKLLF
TRBJ1-1 NA NA TRBV30 TGTGCCTGGAGCGCCGGGACACCCCCCGGCACTGAAGCTTTCTTT CAWSAGTPPGTEAFF
TRBJ2-3 TRBD2 NA TRBV7-3 TGTGCCAGCAGCTTAGGGACTAGTCGTTTCCCAGATACGCAGTATTTT CASSLGTSRFPDTQYF
TRBJ2-7 NA many TRBV12-3/TRBV12-4 TGTGCCAGCAGTTGGGGGACGCACTCCTACGAGCAGTACTTC CASSWGTHSYEQYF
TRBJ2-5 NA NA TRBV15 TGTGCCACCAGCAGAGATAGACTCGCGGAGACCCAGTACTTC CATSRDRLAETQYF
TRBJ1-1 NA many TRBV20-1 TGCAGTGCACCTACAGAGCGCCTAACTTTGAACACTGAAGCTTTCTTT CSAPTERLTLNTEAFF
TRBJ2-3 TRBD2 NA TRBV19 TGTGCCAGCAAGCTAGCGGGAGGTAGTCCCACAGATACGCAGTATTTT CASKLAGGSPTDTQYF
TRBJ1-1 NA many TRBV19 TGTGCCAGTAGTCCTCTTCGAGGGATTGGGGCTGAAGCTTTCTTT CASSPLRGIGAEAFF
TRBJ2-5 NA NA TRBV7-2 TGTGCCAGCAGCTACTCCAAGGCGGAGACCCAGTACTTC CASSYSKAETQYF
TRBJ1-1 NA NA TRBV7-8 TGTGCCAGCAGCTTAGGCAGTGATAACACTGAAGCTTTCTTT CASSLGSDNTEAFF
TRBJ1-1 NA many TRBV20-1 TGCAGTGCTAGAGGCGGACGACAGAGCCTCTCTGAAGCTTTCTTT CSARGGRQSLSEAFF
TRBJ2-3 NA few TRBV20-1 TGCAGTGCTAGAGGGACTAGCACAGATACGCAGTATTTT CSARGTSTDTQYF
TRBJ1-1 NA many TRBV10-3 TGTGCCATCAGTGAGTCGATGAACACTGAAGCTTTCTTT CAISESMNTEAFF
TRBJ2-7 NA many TRBV14 TGTGCCAGCACTCCTGAGGGCTCCTACGAGCAGTACTTC CASTPEGSYEQYF
TRBJ2-1 NA many TRBV7-9 TGTGCCAGCGAGACAGACAGTTACAATGAGCAGTTCTTC CASETDSYNEQFF
TRBJ2-7 NA NA TRBV11-1 TGTGCCAGCAGCCCACGTGCAGGGGGGGACCCCTACGAGCAGTACTTC CASSPRAGGDPYEQYF
TRBJ2-3 TRBD1 once TRBV7-9 TGTGCCAGCAGCTTAGGGGACAGGGAGGCAGATACGCAGTATTTT CASSLGDREADTQYF
TRBJ2-7 TRBD2 NA TRBV7-6 TGTGCCAGCAGCAGGGGACTAGCGGGAGGGCTCCACGAGCAGTACTTC CASSRGLAGGLHEQYF
TRBJ1-1 NA NA TRBV29-1 TGCAGCGTTGCCCAGACTGAAGCTTTCTTT CSVAQTEAFF
TRBJ2-7 NA many TRBV20-1 TGCAGTGCTAGAGATAGGTATAGCTCCTACGAGCAGTACTTC CSARDRYSSYEQYF